The entry below gives a single T cell receptor beta chain sequence along with its context. Its antigen is undetermined. Germline V gives CDR1 LNHDA, CDR2 SQIVND (reference sequence). The V end was cut by 4 bases, the J end by 7 bases, with 2 bases between. CDR3 size: 10 residues. The assay was immunoSEQ multiplex PCR, and TCRdb's table has in-frame clones only and misses some. The table includes more than 100,000 clones, 85% to 90% detected once. The sample belongs to a study of T cell responses to AZD1222 COVID-19 vaccine. General study findings and limits: Spike-specific TCR breadth rose after two AZD1222 doses, and depth rose as well.

The clonotype comes from an adult in good health. The chain recombines TRBV19 with TRBJ1-5; unclear D gene. The material sequenced was peripheral blood, taken on day 0 of AZD1222 vaccination. In nucleotides, the CDR3 is TGTGCCAGTAGTACCCAGCCCCAGCATTTT. It specifies CASSTQPQHF.